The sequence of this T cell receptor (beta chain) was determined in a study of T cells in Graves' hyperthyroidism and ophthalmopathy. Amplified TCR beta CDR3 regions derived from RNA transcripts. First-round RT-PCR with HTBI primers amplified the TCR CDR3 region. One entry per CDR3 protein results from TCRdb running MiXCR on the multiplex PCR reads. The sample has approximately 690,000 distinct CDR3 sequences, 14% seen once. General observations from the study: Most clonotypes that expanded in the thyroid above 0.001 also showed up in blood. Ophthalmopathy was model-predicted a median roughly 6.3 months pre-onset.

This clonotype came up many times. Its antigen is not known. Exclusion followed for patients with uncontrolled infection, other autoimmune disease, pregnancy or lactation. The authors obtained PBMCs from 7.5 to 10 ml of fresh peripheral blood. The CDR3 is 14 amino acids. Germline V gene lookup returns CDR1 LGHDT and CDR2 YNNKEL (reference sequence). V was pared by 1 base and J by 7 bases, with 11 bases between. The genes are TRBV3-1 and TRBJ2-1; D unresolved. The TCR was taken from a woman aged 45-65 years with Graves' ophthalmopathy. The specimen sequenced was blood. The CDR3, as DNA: TGTGCCAGCAGCCAAGCCTTCTTCTCGAATGAGCAGTTCTTC. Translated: CASSQAFFSNEQFF.